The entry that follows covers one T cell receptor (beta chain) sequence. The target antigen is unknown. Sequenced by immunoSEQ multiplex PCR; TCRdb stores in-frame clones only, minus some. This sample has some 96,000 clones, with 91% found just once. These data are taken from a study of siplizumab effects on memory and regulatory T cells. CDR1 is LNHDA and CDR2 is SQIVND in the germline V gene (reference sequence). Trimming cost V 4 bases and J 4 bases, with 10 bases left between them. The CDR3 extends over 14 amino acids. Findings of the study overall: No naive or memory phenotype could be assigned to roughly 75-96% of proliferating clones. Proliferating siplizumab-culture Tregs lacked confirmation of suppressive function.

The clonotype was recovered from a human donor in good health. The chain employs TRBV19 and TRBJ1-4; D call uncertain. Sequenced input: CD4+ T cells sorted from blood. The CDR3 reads CASSTAANNEKLFF. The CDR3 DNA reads TGTGCCAGTAGTACGGCAGCCAATAATGAAAAACTGTTTTTT.